What follows are 21 T cell receptor beta chains derived from one specimen sequenced in a study of graft-versus-host responses after intestinal transplantation. TCRdb keeps only in-frame clones here, not all; method: immunoSEQ multiplex PCR. Of some 14,000 clones in the sample, around 87% were seen once. The source was bone marrow, collected approximately 120 days after intestinal transplantation. The receptors originated from a human patient who received an intestinal transplant, so some T cells may come from the graft donor.

By sample share, this clone is medium-sized. This chain uses TRBV5-1 with TRBJ1-2; D call uncertain. The CDR3 runs to 13 residues. Trimming pared 3 bases from V and 8 bases from J, leaving 14 bases between. Germline V gene data show CDR1 as SGHRS and CDR2 as YFSETQ. CDR3 loop: CASSSITSSGYTF. CDR3 in DNA: TGCGCCAGCAGCTCCATTACCTCATCAGGCTACACCTTC.

The rearrangement joins TRBV28 to TRBJ2-2; D is undetermined. Trimming took off 1 base at V and 0 bases at J, with 3 bases between the two ends. Per germline, CDR1 MDHEN and CDR2 SYDVKM. The CDR3 sequence is 14 residues long. The CDR3 DNA reads as TGTGCCAGCAGTTTATCGGCGAACACCGGGGAGCTGTTTTTT. Its translation is CASSLSANTGELFF.

CDR3 in amino acids: CASSPRTGAVDIQYF. The CDR3 DNA is TGTGCCAGCAGCCCCCGGACAGGGGCAGTGGACATTCAGTACTTC. The genes are TRBV5-4 and TRBJ2-4; the match to TRBD1 covers 9 bases. CDR1 and CDR2 (germline): SGHNT, YYREEE (reference sequence). V lost 4 bases, J lost 8 bases, and 10 bases stayed unmatched. This CDR3 region has 15 residues.

The chain joins TRBV27 to TRBJ1-1; no firm D call. This CDR3 is 15 amino acids long. Trimming took 2 bases from V and 0 from J, leaving 10 bases between them. The germline V gene has CDR1 MNHEY and CDR2 SMNVEV (reference sequence). CDR3 protein: CASSLGPGLNTEAFF. In nucleotides, the CDR3 is TGTGCCAGCAGTTTAGGACCCGGGCTGAACACTGAAGCTTTCTTT.

This clone was seen only once. V usage is TRBV6-4 and J usage is TRBJ2-3; D gene ambiguous. This CDR3 spans 13 amino acids. Trimming left V 5 bases short and J 0 bases short, with 6 bases between. Per germline, CDR1 MRHNA and CDR2 SNTAGT. CDR3 in DNA: TGTGCCAGCAGTAGCGAGAGCACAGATACGCAGTATTTT. This gives the protein CASSSESTDTQYF.

The chain uses TRBV19 and TRBJ2-2; 14 bases are a match to TRBD2. Unmatched junction bases numbered 6, after V lost 4 bases and J lost 5 bases. Germline-derived CDR1 and CDR2 are LNHDA and SQIVND (reference sequence). The CDR3 consists of 17 residues. The CDR3: CASSTGLAGGGTGELFF. DNA for the CDR3: TGTGCCAGTAGTACCGGACTAGCGGGAGGTGGAACCGGGGAGCTGTTTTTT.

The genes are TRBV10-3 and TRBJ2-7; 10 nucleotides align to TRBD2. The germline CDR1 and CDR2 sequences are ENHRY and SYGVKD. V dropped 1 base and J dropped 2; count of bases not matched to a gene: 2. The CDR3 consists of 15 residues. The CDR3 protein is CAISELGTSAYEQYF. The CDR3 bases are TGTGCCATCAGTGAGTTAGGGACTAGCGCCTACGAGCAGTACTTC.

The chain uses TRBV13 and TRBJ2-5, with 7 bases lining up with TRBD2. This CDR3 is 13 amino acids long. The junction had 4 bases not matched to a gene; V was cut back by 6 bases and J by 3 bases. The germline gives CDR1 PRHDT, CDR2 FYEKMQ (reference sequence). CDR3 loop: CASRPSGKETQYF. The CDR3 DNA is TGTGCCAGCAGGCCAAGCGGGAAAGAGACCCAGTACTTC. Filled out from reference TRBV13 and TRBJ2-5, the complete variable domain reads AAGVIQSPRHLIKEKRETATLKCYPIPRHDTVYWYQQGPGQDPQFLISFYEKMQSDKGSIPDRFSAQQFSDYHSELNMSSLELGDSALYFCASRPSGKETQYFGPGTRLLVL.

J is TRBJ1-1 and V is TRBV9; D might be TRBD1 (6 bases). The CDR3 sequence is 15 residues long. Trimming removed 4 bases at V and 1 base at J, with 14 bases between. Germline V gene lookup returns CDR1 SGDLS and CDR2 YYNGEE. Here the CDR3 reads CASSLEGDPNTEAFF. The CDR3 DNA reads as TGTGCCAGCAGCCTCGAGGGGGACCCGAACACTGAAGCTTTCTTT.

This chain connects TRBV11-1 to TRBJ2-2; D unresolved. CDR1 and CDR2 (germline): SGHAT, FQDESV (reference sequence). The CDR3 has 12 residues. V was trimmed by 5 bases and J by 5 bases, leaving 6 bases between them. The CDR3 region is CASSPGTGELFF. Written as DNA, the CDR3 is TGTGCCAGCAGCCCCGGTACCGGGGAGCTGTTTTTT.

This clone came up once. V usage is TRBV14 and J usage is TRBJ2-7, with D unresolved. This CDR3 has 13 amino acids. The germline V and J ends were trimmed by 6 bases and 6 bases, with 15 bases remaining between them. Germline loops: CDR1 SGHDN, CDR2 FVKESK. The CDR3, as DNA: TGTGCCAGCAGGACTGACGGACGGCGCGAGCAGTACTTC. Translation gives CASRTDGRREQYF.

The genes are TRBV6-1 and TRBJ2-6; maybe TRBD2 (6 bases). The germline V and J ends were trimmed by 4 bases and 0 bases, with 7 bases remaining between them. Germline values: CDR1 MNHNS, CDR2 SASEGT. The CDR3 spans 15 residues. CDR3 sequence reads: CASSAGSSGANVLTF. The CDR3 DNA reads TGTGCCAGCAGTGCCGGGAGCTCTGGGGCCAACGTCCTGACTTTC.

The CDR3 DNA reads TGTGCCAGTAGTTCCCGAGATAGCGGGACTCCCACAGATACGCAGTATTTT. Its translation is CASSSRDSGTPTDTQYF. The chain links TRBV19 to TRBJ2-3; 8 nucleotides agree with TRBD2. CDR3 length equals 17 residues. V was pared by 5 bases and J by 2 bases, with 12 bases of the junction left unmatched. CDR1 and CDR2 from the germline V gene are LNHDA and SQIVND (reference sequence).

This clone has only a few counts. The CDR3 reads CATSRRGLSNTGELFF. The CDR3 region has the DNA TGTGCCACCAGCAGAAGGGGACTATCGAACACCGGGGAGCTGTTTTTT. V gene TRBV15 combines with J gene TRBJ2-2; TRBD2 agrees at 7 bases. In germline, CDR1 is LNHNV, CDR2 YYDKDF (reference sequence). Trimming took 2 bases from V and 0 from J; bases not matched to a gene: 3. CDR3 length equals 16 residues.

This chain joins TRBV7-9 and TRBJ2-7; D perhaps matches TRBD1 (7 bases). The CDR3 totals 14 residues. CDR1 is SEHNR, CDR2 FQNEAQ, per germline (reference sequence). V shed 5 bases and J shed 5 bases, with 16 bases lying between them. The CDR3, as DNA: TGTGCCAGCAGCAGGGGGGACAGTTACCACGAGCAGTACTTC. Translating it yields CASSRGDSYHEQYF.

The chain joins TRBV7-9 to TRBJ1-1; unclear D gene. This CDR3 spans 13 amino acids. Looked up from germline, CDR1 is SEHNR and CDR2 is FQNEAQ (reference sequence). The V and J ends lost 2 bases and 11 bases respectively, with 15 bases between them. CDR3 sequence reads: CASSLIWEDGAFF. The CDR3 DNA reads as TGTGCCAGCAGCTTAATCTGGGAGGACGGTGCTTTCTTT.

The chain is built from TRBV4-3 and TRBJ2-7; perhaps TRBD1 as D (5 bases). The length of the CDR3 is 15 residues. V gave up 0 bases and J gave up 2 bases, with 11 bases separating them. Germline V gene data show CDR1 as LGHNA and CDR2 as YSLEER. This CDR3 is CASSQDRGITYEQYF. DNA of the CDR3: TGCGCCAGCAGCCAAGATAGGGGTATTACCTACGAGCAGTACTTC.

This clone has a single count. This chain joins TRBV6-1 and TRBJ2-5; TRBD2 matches 12 bases. The CDR3 sequence is 15 residues long. The V segment lost 2 bases and the J segment 4 bases; nucleotides outside the gene matches: 2. CDR1 MNHNS and CDR2 SASEGT come from the germline V gene. The CDR3 DNA sequence: TGTGCCAGCAGTGAAACGGGACTAGCGGGAGAGACCCAGTACTTC. It specifies CASSETGLAGETQYF.

The rearrangement joins TRBV27 to TRBJ1-1; D call uncertain. Trimming stripped 3 bases from V and 0 bases from J, with 5 bases between. The CDR3 sequence is 13 residues long. Germline V gene lookup returns CDR1 MNHEY and CDR2 SMNVEV (reference sequence). The CDR3 DNA sequence: TGTGCCAGCAGTTTGGAAATGAACACTGAAGCTTTCTTT. Protein: CASSLEMNTEAFF.

V is TRBV28 and J is TRBJ2-2; D is unresolved. Trimming left V 5 bases short and J 1 base short, with 17 bases between. The germline V gene has CDR1 MDHEN and CDR2 SYDVKM. The CDR3 extends over 17 amino acids. The chain's CDR3 is CASSPTPPDKNTGELFF. The CDR3 DNA follows: TGTGCCAGCAGTCCCACTCCCCCCGACAAGAACACCGGGGAGCTGTTTTTT.

The chain couples TRBV7-2 to TRBJ2-1, with unresolved D. Germline CDR1 and CDR2: SGHTA and FQGNSA. CDR3 length: 15 residues. V was cut by 3 bases and J by 8 bases, with 17 bases left in between. The CDR3 here is CASSFMWEGQDEQFF. The DNA for the CDR3 is TGTGCCAGCAGCTTTATGTGGGAAGGGCAGGATGAGCAGTTCTTC.